These T cell receptor beta chains were read from a single sample in a study of T-cell reconstitution after alpha-beta-depleted transplantation in children. TCRdb reprocessed the PCR reads with MiXCR, giving one entry per CDR3 protein. The table includes 500,000 to 600,000 distinct CDR3 sequences, over 20% detected once. The source material was PBMCs, sampled before TCRalphabeta/CD19-depleted stem cell transplant. These TCRs come from a boy younger than two with Wiskott-Aldrich syndrome, due to receive a stem cell transplant. CDR3s include the opening cysteine and the closing phenylalanine or tryptophan. D genes are given only for firm matches. Expanded clones are given a class, and other clones once, few, many or no size at all.

J gene: TRBJ2-1
D gene: .
V gene: TRBV4-1
clone size: few
CDR3 protein: CASSPSTGTGYLAGEGGEQFF
CDR3 DNA: TGCGCCAGCAGCCCATCTACCGGGACAGGGTACCTAGCGGGAGAGGGTGGTGAGCAGTTCTTC

J gene: TRBJ2-1
D gene: TRBD2
V gene: TRBV7-2
clone size: .
CDR3 protein: CASRVLSGSANYEQFF
CDR3 DNA: TGTGCCAGCAGGGTGCTCAGCGGGAGTGCCAACTATGAGCAGTTCTTC

J gene: TRBJ2-6
D gene: .
V gene: TRBV10-3
clone size: few
CDR3 protein: CAIMRGTGANVLTF
CDR3 DNA: TGTGCCATCATGAGGGGAACTGGGGCCAACGTCCTGACTTTC

J gene: TRBJ2-3
D gene: .
V gene: TRBV20-1
clone size: few
CDR3 protein: CSASFGDTQYF
CDR3 DNA: TGCAGTGCTAGCTTTGGGGATACGCAGTATTTT

J gene: TRBJ1-1
D gene: TRBD1
V gene: TRBV30
clone size: .
CDR3 protein: CAWSGRGKTEAFF
CDR3 DNA: TGTGCCTGGAGTGGCAGGGGGAAGACTGAAGCTTTCTTT

J gene: TRBJ2-5
D gene: .
V gene: TRBV5-1
clone size: .
CDR3 protein: CASSLAGPEETQYF
CDR3 DNA: TGCGCCAGCAGCTTGGCCGGACCCGAAGAGACCCAGTACTTC

J gene: TRBJ2-1
D gene: TRBD2
V gene: TRBV20-1
clone size: few
CDR3 protein: CSAKSYSGAAGVIYNEQFF
CDR3 DNA: TGCAGTGCTAAGTCGTATTCCGGGGCAGCGGGAGTGATATACAATGAGCAGTTCTTC

J gene: TRBJ2-2
D gene: .
V gene: TRBV20-1
clone size: .
CDR3 protein: CSARDLGVAGELFF
CDR3 DNA: TGCAGTGCTAGAGATCTAGGGGTTGCCGGGGAGCTGTTTTTT

J gene: TRBJ2-7
D gene: TRBD1
V gene: TRBV20-1
clone size: .
CDR3 protein: CSARDRQDRGLEQYF
CDR3 DNA: TGCAGTGCTAGAGATCGTCAGGACAGGGGACTCGAGCAGTACTTC

J gene: TRBJ2-3
D gene: .
V gene: TRBV5-1
clone size: few
CDR3 protein: CASSFYGDSRTDTQYF
CDR3 DNA: TGCGCCAGCTCATTTTACGGAGACTCCCGCACAGATACGCAGTATTTT

J gene: TRBJ2-3
D gene: .
V gene: TRBV7-2
clone size: few
CDR3 protein: CASSLEGRDTDTQYF
CDR3 DNA: TGTGCCAGCAGCTTAGAGGGCAGGGATACAGATACGCAGTATTTT

J gene: TRBJ2-1
D gene: TRBD1
V gene: TRBV29-1
clone size: .
CDR3 protein: CSVDSLIDRDRGGYNEQFF
CDR3 DNA: TGCAGCGTTGATTCTTTAATAGACCGGGACAGGGGGGGGTACAATGAGCAGTTCTTC

J gene: TRBJ2-7
D gene: .
V gene: TRBV5-1
clone size: .
CDR3 protein: CASSLYGSTYEQYF
CDR3 DNA: TGCGCCAGCAGCTTGTATGGATCCACCTACGAGCAGTACTTC

J gene: TRBJ2-1
D gene: .
V gene: TRBV5-1
clone size: few
CDR3 protein: CASSLEKGNEQFF
CDR3 DNA: TGCGCCAGCAGCTTGGAAAAAGGCAATGAGCAGTTCTTC

J gene: TRBJ1-5
D gene: TRBD1
V gene: TRBV10-3
clone size: few
CDR3 protein: CAINDRDSNQPQHF
CDR3 DNA: TGTGCCATCAATGACAGGGATAGCAATCAGCCCCAGCATTTT

J gene: TRBJ1-5
D gene: .
V gene: TRBV6-1
clone size: .
CDR3 protein: CASKKDRLNQPQHF
CDR3 DNA: TGTGCCAGCAAGAAAGACAGGCTCAATCAGCCCCAGCATTTT

J gene: TRBJ2-2
D gene: .
V gene: TRBV12-3/TRBV12-4
clone size: .
CDR3 protein: CASSSGRTSTGELFF
CDR3 DNA: TGTGCCAGCAGTTCGGGCCGAACAAGCACCGGGGAGCTGTTTTTT

J gene: TRBJ2-7
D gene: .
V gene: TRBV6-1
clone size: .
CDR3 protein: CASSHRASYEQYF
CDR3 DNA: TGTGCCAGCAGTCACAGGGCTTCCTACGAGCAGTACTTC

J gene: TRBJ1-2
D gene: .
V gene: TRBV5-1
clone size: .
CDR3 protein: CASSFSSHGFYGYTF
CDR3 DNA: TGCGCCAGCAGCTTTTCGTCCCACGGGTTCTATGGCTACACCTTC

J gene: TRBJ2-1
D gene: .
V gene: TRBV27
clone size: .
CDR3 protein: CASSLWEDEQFF
CDR3 DNA: TGTGCCAGCAGTTTATGGGAGGACGAGCAGTTCTTC

J gene: TRBJ2-7
D gene: .
V gene: TRBV20-1
clone size: .
CDR3 protein: CSALRDSQYEQYF
CDR3 DNA: TGCAGTGCCCTCCGGGACTCCCAATACGAGCAGTACTTC

J gene: TRBJ2-7
D gene: .
V gene: TRBV20-1
clone size: .
CDR3 protein: CSASMDQQYF
CDR3 DNA: TGCAGTGCTAGTATGGACCAGCAGTACTTC

J gene: TRBJ2-3
D gene: .
V gene: TRBV20-1
clone size: .
CDR3 protein: CSARVPGDTQYF
CDR3 DNA: TGCAGTGCTAGAGTCCCGGGAGATACGCAGTATTTT

J gene: TRBJ2-1
D gene: .
V gene: TRBV29-1
clone size: few
CDR3 protein: CSVAPVSEQFF
CDR3 DNA: TGCAGCGTTGCCCCTGTGAGCGAGCAGTTCTTC

J gene: TRBJ2-3
D gene: TRBD1
V gene: TRBV5-1
clone size: .
CDR3 protein: CASSPRTGGTDTQYF
CDR3 DNA: TGCGCCAGCAGCCCCAGGACAGGGGGCACAGATACGCAGTATTTT

J gene: TRBJ2-7
D gene: TRBD1
V gene: TRBV19
clone size: .
CDR3 protein: CASKRQGAGEQYF
CDR3 DNA: TGTGCCAGTAAAAGACAGGGGGCAGGCGAGCAGTACTTC

J gene: TRBJ2-1
D gene: TRBD2
V gene: TRBV5-1
clone size: .
CDR3 protein: CASSTTGRAGDHEQFF
CDR3 DNA: TGCGCCAGCAGTACCACCGGGCGAGCGGGAGACCATGAGCAGTTCTTC

J gene: TRBJ2-1
D gene: TRBD2
V gene: TRBV20-1
clone size: few
CDR3 protein: CSASRREGRPEQFF
CDR3 DNA: TGCAGTGCTAGCCGGCGGGAGGGCCGCCCTGAGCAGTTCTTC

J gene: TRBJ2-5
D gene: TRBD1
V gene: TRBV5-1
clone size: .
CDR3 protein: CASSTAGGVETQYF
CDR3 DNA: TGCGCCAGCAGCACGGCAGGGGGAGTTGAGACCCAGTACTTC

J gene: TRBJ1-2
D gene: TRBD1
V gene: TRBV30
clone size: .
CDR3 protein: CASGTANGYTF
CDR3 DNA: TGTGCCTCCGGGACAGCAAACGGCTACACCTTC

J gene: TRBJ1-3
D gene: .
V gene: TRBV11-2
clone size: .
CDR3 protein: CASSPPTPRAGNTIYF
CDR3 DNA: TGTGCCAGCAGCCCCCCAACCCCGCGAGCTGGAAACACCATATATTTT

J gene: TRBJ2-2
D gene: .
V gene: TRBV3-1
clone size: .
CDR3 protein: CASSPRVNTGELFF
CDR3 DNA: TGTGCCAGCAGCCCTCGGGTGAACACCGGGGAGCTGTTTTTT

J gene: TRBJ2-1
D gene: .
V gene: TRBV20-1
clone size: .
CDR3 protein: CSASQRAFYNEQFF
CDR3 DNA: TGCAGTGCTAGCCAGCGGGCATTCTACAATGAGCAGTTCTTC

J gene: TRBJ2-7
D gene: TRBD2
V gene: TRBV10-3
clone size: few
CDR3 protein: CAIGSGLAYYEQYF
CDR3 DNA: TGTGCCATAGGGTCGGGACTAGCGTACTACGAGCAGTACTTC

J gene: TRBJ2-1
D gene: .
V gene: TRBV7-9
clone size: .
CDR3 protein: CASSPTRTVSYNEQFF
CDR3 DNA: TGTGCCAGCAGCCCTACTCGCACCGTCTCCTACAATGAGCAGTTCTTC

J gene: TRBJ2-5
D gene: TRBD2
V gene: TRBV29-1
clone size: .
CDR3 protein: CSVEGLAGKETQYF
CDR3 DNA: TGCAGCGTTGAAGGGCTAGCGGGAAAAGAGACCCAGTACTTC

J gene: TRBJ2-7
D gene: .
V gene: TRBV7-9
clone size: .
CDR3 protein: CASSSHPYEQYF
CDR3 DNA: TGTGCCAGCAGCTCGCACCCGTACGAGCAGTACTTC

J gene: TRBJ2-1
D gene: .
V gene: TRBV11-2
clone size: few
CDR3 protein: CASSISYNEQFF
CDR3 DNA: TGTGCCAGCAGCATCAGCTACAATGAGCAGTTCTTC

J gene: TRBJ2-3
D gene: .
V gene: TRBV29-1
clone size: .
CDR3 protein: CSAGLDRSTDTQYF
CDR3 DNA: TGCAGCGCCGGACTGGATCGGAGCACAGATACGCAGTATTTT

J gene: TRBJ1-5
D gene: TRBD1
V gene: TRBV20-1
clone size: .
CDR3 protein: CSARVDRDRNQPQHF
CDR3 DNA: TGCAGTGCTAGAGTGGACAGGGACAGGAATCAGCCCCAGCATTTT